These 15 T cell receptor beta chains share one sample of origin, sequenced in a study of control samples from healthy donors and cancer patients. Produced via immunoSEQ multiplex PCR; TCRdb's table is partial and in-frame only. Among over 150,000 clones listed, about 94% were seen once. The material sequenced was PBMCs. These receptors were obtained from a man in his sixties with colorectal cancer.

The chain couples TRBV11-2 to TRBJ1-1, with 7 positions matching TRBD1. Trimming took 1 base from V and 4 from J; bases not matched to a gene: 9. Germline CDR1 and CDR2: SGHAT and FQNNGV. The CDR3 has 16 residues. The CDR3 reads CASSLGLGGWVTEAFF. The CDR3 DNA follows: TGTGCCAGCAGCTTAGGGCTAGGGGGCTGGGTCACTGAAGCTTTCTTT.

The J gene is TRBJ2-5, the V gene TRBV6-5, with TRBD2 matching 13 bases. CDR1 and CDR2 (germline): MNHEY, SVGAGI. The junction had 4 bases not matched to a gene; V was cut back by 7 bases and J by 2 bases. This CDR3 spans 15 amino acids. CDR3 sequence: CASTRTSGSQETQYF. CDR3 nucleotide sequence: TGTGCCAGCACTCGGACTAGCGGGAGTCAAGAGACCCAGTACTTC.

V gene TRBV4-1 combines with J gene TRBJ2-2, with 10 bases that match TRBD2. This CDR3 region has 15 residues. In germline, CDR1 is MGHRA, CDR2 YSYEKL. The V and J ends lost 9 bases and 4 bases, in that order; junction bases with no gene match: 8. CDR3 loop: CASHRASGGTGELFF. The CDR3 DNA reads as TGCGCCAGTCATAGGGCTAGCGGGGGCACCGGGGAGCTGTTTTTT.

The J gene is TRBJ1-5, the V gene TRBV7-2; D might be TRBD1 (5 bases). V lost 0 bases and J 4 bases, leaving 25 bases between the germline ends. This CDR3 has 20 residues. Germline assignment: CDR1 SGHTA and CDR2 FQGNSA. The CDR3 DNA follows: TGTGCCAGCAGCTTAGCGCTACAGGTTCGTGGCGGGTGGGGGAATCAGCCCCAGCATTTT. Translation: CASSLALQVRGGWGNQPQHF.

The V gene is TRBV18, the J gene TRBJ2-1; D may be TRBD2 (7 bases). Trimming shortened V by 4 bases and J by 3 bases, and 13 bases separated the two germline ends. CDR3 length equals 15 residues. Germline loops: CDR1 KGHSH, CDR2 LQKENI. In nucleotides, the CDR3 is TGTGCCAGCTCACTAGGGGGGGGCATCTACAATGAGCAGTTCTTC. The encoded protein is CASSLGGGIYNEQFF.

This clone was detected once. V gene TRBV12-3 or TRBV12-4 combines with J gene TRBJ2-2; TRBD1 aligns across 8 bases. CDR3 length: 13 amino acids. V shed 6 bases, J shed 6 bases, and the junction held 3 bases outside the gene matches. The CDR3 coding sequence is TGTGCCAGCAGCCAACAGGGGGCCGGGGAGCTGTTTTTT. It specifies CASSQQGAGELFF.

Only one count was recorded for this clone. This chain links TRBV5-1 with TRBJ2-3, with 13 bases fitting TRBD2. The length of the CDR3 is 16 residues. Germline lookup yields CDR1 SGHRS and CDR2 YFSETQ. V was clipped by 7 bases and J by 2 bases; unmatched bases: 7. DNA for the CDR3: TGCGCCAGCGGGCCCGGGACTAGCGGGGTCACAGATACGCAGTATTTT. Protein sequence: CASGPGTSGVTDTQYF.

This chain uses TRBV19 with TRBJ2-1; 8 bases align to TRBD1. The CDR3 is 15 amino acids. V gave up 8 bases and J gave up 5 bases; unmatched junction bases: 11. Germline V lookup: CDR1 LNHDA, CDR2 SQIVND (reference sequence). CDR3 nucleotides: TGTGCCAGTCGGCCGGGACAGGCGCCCGACAATGAGCAGTTCTTC. This gives the protein CASRPGQAPDNEQFF.

The chain joins TRBV30 to TRBJ2-5; perhaps TRBD2 as D (5 bases). The CDR3 runs 14 residues. Germline CDR1 GTSNPN, CDR2 SVGIG (reference sequence). V lost 2 bases and J lost 2, with 12 bases in between. CDR3 protein: CAWSRGRTQETQYF. DNA for the CDR3: TGTGCCTGGAGTCGAGGACGGACTCAAGAGACCCAGTACTTC.

The rearrangement links TRBV7-2 to TRBJ1-4; 10 bases map to TRBD1. The ends lost 5 bases at V and 7 bases at J; junction bases unmatched: 7. CDR1 is SGHTA, CDR2 FQGNSA, per germline. This CDR3 spans 15 amino acids. For the CDR3, the DNA is TGTGCCAGCAGCGCCGGGACAGGGGTCGGTGAAAAACTGTTTTTT. It encodes CASSAGTGVGEKLFF.

This clone appeared a single time. The chain couples TRBV12-3 or TRBV12-4 to TRBJ1-1; D uncertain. The V end lost 8 bases, the J end lost 1 base, and 5 bases lay between the germline ends. CDR3 size: 11 residues. CDR3 DNA: TGTGCCAGCCACCGGAACACTGAAGCTTTCTTT. Translation: CASHRNTEAFF.

The chain is built from TRBV6-5 and TRBJ2-1; D is possibly TRBD2 (6 bases). The CDR3 is made up of 13 amino acids. The V gene's germline CDR1 is MNHEY and CDR2 SVGAGI. The V end lost 5 bases, the J end lost 9 bases, and 14 bases lay between the germline ends. In nucleotides, the CDR3 is TGTGCCAGCAGTAAGGAGGGCCGGGGTGAGCAGTTCTTC. Translation gives CASSKEGRGEQFF.

The CDR3 loop is CASSLGPGAKNIQYF. For the CDR3, the DNA is TGCGCCAGCAGCTTGGGCCCAGGAGCCAAAAACATTCAGTACTTC. The chain joins TRBV5-1 to TRBJ2-4; D unclear. Trimming took 0 bases from V and 0 from J, leaving 7 bases between them. This CDR3 has 15 residues. Germline CDR1 and CDR2: SGHRS and YFSETQ. Full variable domain (remainder filled in from reference TRBV5-1 and TRBJ2-4): KAGVTQTPRYLIKTRGQQVTLSCSPISGHRSVSWYQQTPGQGLQFLFEYFSETQRNKGNFPGRFSGRQFSNSRSEMNVSTLELGDSALYLCASSLGPGAKNIQYFGAGTRLSVL.

The genes are TRBV11-2 and TRBJ1-3, with TRBD1 as a possible D gene (6 bases). The CDR3 runs to 14 residues. Germline loops: CDR1 SGHAT, CDR2 FQNNGV. V lost 1 base, J lost 2 bases, and 6 bases lay in between. The DNA of the CDR3 is TGTGCCAGCAGCTTAGCAGGGGCTGGAAACACCATATATTTT. It encodes CASSLAGAGNTIYF.

The chain links TRBV5-6 to TRBJ1-2; D unclear. The V end lost 2 bases, the J end lost 1 base, and 9 bases lay between the germline ends. The CDR3 has 14 residues. Germline V CDR1 and CDR2: SGHDT, YYEEEE. DNA of the CDR3: TGTGCCAGCAGCTTAAGGCCGGGTAACTATGGCTACACCTTC. As protein: CASSLRPGNYGYTF.